This T cell receptor (beta chain) stems from a study of T cell repertoires in cytomegalovirus infection (dated by TCRdb to about 2019). Study-wide context: Donor HLA type was relevant to the analysis, because carriage of CMV infection together with the matching HLA type was indicated by public TCR beta signatures. Broader findings and caveats from the paper: Cumulative frequency of public TCR beta family members discriminated carriers of CMV infection plus the relevant HLA type in this cohort and an independent 352-donor cohort. The ex vivo response was dominated by HLA-C-restricted CMV-specific TCR beta clonotypes, which also provided the single most frequent clonotype in two of eight donors.

In this sample, this clonotype turned up many times. Its antigen is still unknown. Base-call qualities are not available, and no considerably larger clone is one nucleotide away. The sequencer was an Illumina HiSeq 1500. TCRdb redid the processing of the public reads, applying fastp at Q25 and MiXCR, and retained in-frame beta chains. Every entry covers one CDR3 protein and lists the most common genes and DNA from its rows. Recorded for this sample are 150,000 to 200,000 distinct CDR3 sequences; 13% to 15% of them occurred a single time. The top ten clones comprise around 27% of the sample. V is shortened by 1 base, J by 2 bases, and the region joining them spans 13 bases. The CDR3 runs 16 amino acids, cysteine and phenylalanine included. Just CDR3 DNA is preserved here, 48 bases in frame from base 1. CDR1 SGHVS and CDR2 FNYEAQ were looked up in the germline V gene.

Recombination linked TRBV7-6 to TRBJ2-3; a confident D gene designation cannot be given. The TCR comes from a human donor in good health (CMV status not recorded). Some clones in this sample may be carry-over from other donors' samples. The sample consisted of PBMCs. The CDR3 is CASSLGTSIFTDTQYF. The DNA is TGTGCCAGCAGCTTAGGAACCTCGATCTTCACAGATACGCAGTATTTT.